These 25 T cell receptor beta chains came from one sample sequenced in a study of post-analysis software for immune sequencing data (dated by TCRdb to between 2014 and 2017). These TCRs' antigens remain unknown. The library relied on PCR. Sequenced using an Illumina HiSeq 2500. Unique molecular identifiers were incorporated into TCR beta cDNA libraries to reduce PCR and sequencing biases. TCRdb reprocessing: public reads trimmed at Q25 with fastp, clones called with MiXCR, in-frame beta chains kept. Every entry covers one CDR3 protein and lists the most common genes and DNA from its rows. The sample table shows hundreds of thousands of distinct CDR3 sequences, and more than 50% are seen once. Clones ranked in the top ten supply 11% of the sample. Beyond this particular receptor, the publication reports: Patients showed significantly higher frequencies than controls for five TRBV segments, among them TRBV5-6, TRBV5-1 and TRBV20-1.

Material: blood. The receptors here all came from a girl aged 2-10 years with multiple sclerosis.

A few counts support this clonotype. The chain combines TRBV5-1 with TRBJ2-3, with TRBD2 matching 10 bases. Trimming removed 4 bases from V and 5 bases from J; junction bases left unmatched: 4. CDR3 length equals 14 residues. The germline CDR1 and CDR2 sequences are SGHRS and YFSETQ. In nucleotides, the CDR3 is TGCGCCAGCAGCGTGGGACTAGCGAGAGATACGCAGTATTTT. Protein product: CASSVGLARDTQYF.

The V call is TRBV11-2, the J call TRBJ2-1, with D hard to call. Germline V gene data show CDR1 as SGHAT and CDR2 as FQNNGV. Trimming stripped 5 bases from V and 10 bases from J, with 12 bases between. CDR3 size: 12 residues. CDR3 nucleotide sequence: TGTGCCAGCAGCGCCCAATGGACGGAGCAGTTCTTC. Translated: CASSAQWTEQFF.

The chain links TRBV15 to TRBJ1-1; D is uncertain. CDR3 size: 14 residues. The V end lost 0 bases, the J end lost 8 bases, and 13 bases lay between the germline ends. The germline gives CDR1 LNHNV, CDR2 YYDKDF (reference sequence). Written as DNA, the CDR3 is TGTGCCACCAGCAGAGATTCATCGAGCCGAGAAGCTTTCTTT. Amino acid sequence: CATSRDSSSREAFF.

CDR3 DNA: TGTGCCAGCAGCCTAGCGGGGCGGAGATACGAGCAGTACTTC. Protein: CASSLAGRRYEQYF. J is TRBJ2-7 and V is TRBV27, with TRBD2 matching 9 bases. CDR3 size: 14 residues. The germline V gene encodes CDR1 MNHEY and CDR2 SMNVEV (reference sequence). After removal of 6 bases from V and 4 bases from J, the junction contained 7 bases not matched to a gene.

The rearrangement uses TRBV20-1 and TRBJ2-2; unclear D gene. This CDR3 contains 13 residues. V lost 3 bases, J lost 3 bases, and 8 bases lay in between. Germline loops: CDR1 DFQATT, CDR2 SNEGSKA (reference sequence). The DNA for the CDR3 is TGCAGTGCTAGGGAGCCGGACACCGGGGAGCTGTTTTTT. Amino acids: CSAREPDTGELFF.

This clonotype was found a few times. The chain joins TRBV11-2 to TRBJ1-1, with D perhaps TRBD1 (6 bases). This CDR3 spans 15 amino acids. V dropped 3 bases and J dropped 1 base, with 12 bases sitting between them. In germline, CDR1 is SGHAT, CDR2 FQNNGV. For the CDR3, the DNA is TGTGCCAGCAGCTTCGGGGGCGCGGGGAACACTGAAGCTTTCTTT. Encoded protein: CASSFGGAGNTEAFF.

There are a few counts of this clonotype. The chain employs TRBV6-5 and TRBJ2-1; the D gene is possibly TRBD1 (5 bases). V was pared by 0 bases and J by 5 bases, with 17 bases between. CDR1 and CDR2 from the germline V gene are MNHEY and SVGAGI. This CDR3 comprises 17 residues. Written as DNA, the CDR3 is TGTGCCAGCAGTTACTCGTTCGCGCAGGGATGGGACAATGAGCAGTTCTTC. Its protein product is CASSYSFAQGWDNEQFF.

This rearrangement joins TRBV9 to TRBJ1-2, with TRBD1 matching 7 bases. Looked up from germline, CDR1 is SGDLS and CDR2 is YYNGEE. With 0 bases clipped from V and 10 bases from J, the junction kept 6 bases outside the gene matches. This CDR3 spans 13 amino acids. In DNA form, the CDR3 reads TGTGCCAGCAGCGTAGCCCAGGGGGATCACTACACCTTC. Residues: CASSVAQGDHYTF.

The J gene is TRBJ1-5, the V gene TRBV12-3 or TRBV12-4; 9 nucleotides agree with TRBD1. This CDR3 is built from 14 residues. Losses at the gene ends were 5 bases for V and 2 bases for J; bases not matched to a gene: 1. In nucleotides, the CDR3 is TGTGCCAGCAGTGGGGACAGGGGCAATCAGCCCCAGCATTTT. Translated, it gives CASSGDRGNQPQHF.

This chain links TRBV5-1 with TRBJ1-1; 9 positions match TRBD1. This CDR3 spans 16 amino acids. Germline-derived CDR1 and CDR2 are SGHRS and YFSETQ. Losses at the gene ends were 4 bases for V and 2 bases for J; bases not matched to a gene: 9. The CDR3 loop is CASSSVPGQGNTEAFF. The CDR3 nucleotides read TGCGCCAGCAGCAGTGTGCCGGGACAGGGAAACACTGAAGCTTTCTTT. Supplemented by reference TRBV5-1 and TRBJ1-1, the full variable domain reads KAGVTQTPRYLIKTRGQQVTLSCSPISGHRSVSWYQQTPGQGLQFLFEYFSETQRNKGNFPGRFSGRQFSNSRSEMNVSTLELGDSALYLCASSSVPGQGNTEAFFGQGTRLTVV.

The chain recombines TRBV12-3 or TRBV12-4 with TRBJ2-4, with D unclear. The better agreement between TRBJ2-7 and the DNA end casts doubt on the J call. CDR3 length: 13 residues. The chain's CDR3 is CASSLAGHHEQYF. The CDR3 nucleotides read TGTGCCAGCAGTTTAGCGGGCCATCACGAGCAGTACTTC.

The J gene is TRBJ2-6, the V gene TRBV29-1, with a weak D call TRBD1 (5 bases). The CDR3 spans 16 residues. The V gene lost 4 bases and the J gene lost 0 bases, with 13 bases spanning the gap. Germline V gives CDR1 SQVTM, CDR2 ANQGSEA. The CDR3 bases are TGCAGCGTTGGGGGCAGGATAAGCTCTGGGGCCAACGTCCTGACTTTC. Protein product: CSVGGRISSGANVLTF.

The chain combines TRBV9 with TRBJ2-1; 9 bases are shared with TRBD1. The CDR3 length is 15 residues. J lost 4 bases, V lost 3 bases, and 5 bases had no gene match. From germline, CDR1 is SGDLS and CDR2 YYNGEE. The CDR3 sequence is CASSADGTGYNEQFF. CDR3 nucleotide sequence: TGTGCCAGCAGCGCCGACGGGACAGGGTACAATGAGCAGTTCTTC.

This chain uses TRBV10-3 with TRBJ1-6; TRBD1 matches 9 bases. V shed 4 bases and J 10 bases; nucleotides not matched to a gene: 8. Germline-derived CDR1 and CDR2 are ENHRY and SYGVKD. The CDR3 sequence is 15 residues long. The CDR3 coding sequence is TGTGCCATCAGTGTGGACAGGGGACGTCGCTCACCCCTCCACTTT. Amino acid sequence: CAISVDRGRRSPLHF.

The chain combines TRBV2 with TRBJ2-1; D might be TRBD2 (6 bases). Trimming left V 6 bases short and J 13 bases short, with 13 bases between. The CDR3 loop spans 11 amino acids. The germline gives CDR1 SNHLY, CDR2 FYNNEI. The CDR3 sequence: CASRDTSSQFF. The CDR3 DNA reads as TGTGCCAGCAGGGATACTAGCTCCCAGTTCTTC.

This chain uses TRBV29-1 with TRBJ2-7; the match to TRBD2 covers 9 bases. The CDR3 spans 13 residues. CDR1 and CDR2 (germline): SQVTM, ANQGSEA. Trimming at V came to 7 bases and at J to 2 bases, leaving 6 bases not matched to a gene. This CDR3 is CSAWTSATYEQYF. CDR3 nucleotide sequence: TGCAGCGCCTGGACTAGCGCAACCTACGAGCAGTACTTC.

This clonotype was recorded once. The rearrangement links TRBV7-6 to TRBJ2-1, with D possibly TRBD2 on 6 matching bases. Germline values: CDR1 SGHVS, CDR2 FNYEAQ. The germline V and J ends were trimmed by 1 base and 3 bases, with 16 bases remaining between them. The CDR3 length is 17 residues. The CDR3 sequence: CASSLVPSGGLYNEQFF. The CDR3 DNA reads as TGTGCCAGCAGCTTAGTCCCCAGCGGAGGGCTCTACAATGAGCAGTTCTTC.

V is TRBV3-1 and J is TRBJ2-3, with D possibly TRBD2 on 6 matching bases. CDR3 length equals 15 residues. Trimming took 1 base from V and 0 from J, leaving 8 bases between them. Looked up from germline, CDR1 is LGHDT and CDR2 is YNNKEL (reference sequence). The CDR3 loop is CASSQGGGSTDTQYF. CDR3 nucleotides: TGTGCCAGCAGCCAAGGTGGGGGGAGCACAGATACGCAGTATTTT.

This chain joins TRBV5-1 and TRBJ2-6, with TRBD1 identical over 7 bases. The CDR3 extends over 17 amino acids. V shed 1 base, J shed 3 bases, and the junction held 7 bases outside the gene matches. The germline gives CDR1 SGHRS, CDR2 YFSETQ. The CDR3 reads CASSLWGQRGGANVLTF. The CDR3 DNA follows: TGCGCCAGCAGCTTGTGGGGACAGCGAGGTGGGGCCAACGTCCTGACTTTC.

The CDR3 nucleotides read TGCAGTGCTAGTTCCACCTACAATGAGCAGTTCTTC. Translating gives CSASSTYNEQFF. This chain links TRBV20-1 with TRBJ2-1; no reliable D call. Germline CDR1 reads DFQATT; CDR2 reads SNEGSKA (reference sequence). Deletions cut 3 bases from V and 2 bases from J, with 5 bases between. There are 12 residues in the CDR3.

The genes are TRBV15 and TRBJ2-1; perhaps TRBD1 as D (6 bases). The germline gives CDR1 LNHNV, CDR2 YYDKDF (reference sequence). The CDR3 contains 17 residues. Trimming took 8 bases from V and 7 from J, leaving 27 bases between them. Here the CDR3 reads CATGLIGQPTFRNEQFF. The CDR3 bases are TGTGCCACCGGCCTTATAGGACAGCCCACCTTTAGGAATGAGCAGTTCTTC.

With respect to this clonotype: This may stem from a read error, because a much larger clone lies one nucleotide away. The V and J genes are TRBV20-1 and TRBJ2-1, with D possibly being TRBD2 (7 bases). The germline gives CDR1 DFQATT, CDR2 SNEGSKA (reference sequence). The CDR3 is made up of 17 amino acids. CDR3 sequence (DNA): TGCGGTGCTAGAGATTCGGGGGGACAAGGCTCCTACAATGAGCAGTTCTTC. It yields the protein CGARDSGGQGSYNEQFF.

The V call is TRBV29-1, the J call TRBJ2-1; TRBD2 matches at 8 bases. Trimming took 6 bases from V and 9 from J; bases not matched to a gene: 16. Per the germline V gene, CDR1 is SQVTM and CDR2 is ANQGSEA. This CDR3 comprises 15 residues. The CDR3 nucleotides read TGCAGCGTAAGGGTGAATAGCGGGAATATTGGTGAGCAGTTCTTC. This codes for CSVRVNSGNIGEQFF.

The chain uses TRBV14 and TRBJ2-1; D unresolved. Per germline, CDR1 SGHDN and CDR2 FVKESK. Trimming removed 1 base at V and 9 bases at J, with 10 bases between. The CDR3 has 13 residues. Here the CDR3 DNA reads TGTGCCAGCAGCCAAGTCCGAAGACCTGAGCAGTTCTTC. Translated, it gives CASSQVRRPEQFF.

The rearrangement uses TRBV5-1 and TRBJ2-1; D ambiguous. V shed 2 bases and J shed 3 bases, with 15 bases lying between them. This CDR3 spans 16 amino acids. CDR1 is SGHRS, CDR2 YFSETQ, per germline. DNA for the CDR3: TGCGCCAGCAGCTTTGAGTCCACCACCCTCTACAATGAGCAGTTCTTC. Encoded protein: CASSFESTTLYNEQFF.